The sequence of this T cell receptor beta chain was determined in a study of cytomegalovirus exposure and HLA in healthy donors. Donors were nominally healthy when sampled, though unrecorded immune exposures were likely. V shed 3 bases and J 0 bases; nucleotides not matched to a gene: 1. Germline V lookup: CDR1 SEHNR, CDR2 FQNEAQ (reference sequence). The CDR3 extends over 14 amino acids. Comments on this clone: Antigen: not known.

Study outcomes and limitations: When a later analysis was performed, an Asian-associated ancestry cluster reportedly had fewer N-insertions than the roughly 640-donor mean.

Primers for the PCR totalled 60 Vbeta and 13 Jbeta. Libraries were prepared by immunoSEQ multiplex PCR; TCRdb keeps only in-frame clonotypes and omits some of them. This sample has some 200,000 clones, with 60% to 80% found just once. This clonotype was sampled from a man younger than 30 in good health and CMV-seronegative. The chain links TRBV7-9 to TRBJ2-7; 8 bases are a match to TRBD1. Sequencing was done on a sample of PBMCs. The CDR3 protein is CASSFTGGSYEQYF. The CDR3 nucleotides are TGTGCCAGCAGCTTTACAGGGGGCTCCTACGAGCAGTACTTC.